The 12 T cell receptor beta chains in this list originate from one sample, sequenced in a study of cytomegalovirus exposure and HLA in healthy donors. A multiplex PCR was run with 60 Vbeta primers and 13 Jbeta primers. TCRdb's table, derived via immunoSEQ multiplex PCR, lists solely in-frame clones and lacks some. The sample carries 160,000 or so clones, around three quarters recorded once. Sequenced input: PBMCs. The receptors derive from a man aged 25 to 40 in good health and CMV-seropositive.

This chain connects TRBV6-1 to TRBJ1-1, with 9 bases that match TRBD1. Unmatched junction bases numbered 4, after V lost 4 bases and J lost 1 base. Germline values: CDR1 MNHNS, CDR2 SASEGT. This CDR3 is built from 15 residues. CDR3 sequence reads: CASSGGQGWNTEAFF. The CDR3 region has the DNA TGTGCCAGCAGTGGAGGACAGGGGTGGAACACTGAAGCTTTCTTT.

The V gene is TRBV6-1, the J gene TRBJ2-1; D might be TRBD2 (6 bases). CDR3 length: 16 amino acids. CDR1 is MNHNS and CDR2 is SASEGT in the germline V gene. V was trimmed by 4 bases and J by 7 bases, leaving 20 bases between them. DNA for the CDR3: TGTGCCAGCAGTGCAACGAGAGGGAGGTGGCGGAATGAGCAGTTCTTC. This sequence encodes CASSATRGRWRNEQFF.

The V call is TRBV5-1, the J call TRBJ2-2; the D gene is possibly TRBD1 (6 bases). The CDR3 spans 15 residues. V dropped 4 bases and J dropped 3 bases, with 13 bases sitting between them. Germline V gene data show CDR1 as SGHRS and CDR2 as YFSETQ. The CDR3 protein is CASSSDRFYTGELFF. Written as DNA, the CDR3 is TGCGCCAGCAGCAGTGACAGGTTTTACACCGGGGAGCTGTTTTTT.

The CDR3 region is CASGSGQGKREQYF. The CDR3 region has the DNA TGTGCCAGCGGTTCGGGACAGGGGAAACGCGAGCAGTACTTC. J is TRBJ2-7 and V is TRBV2; 10 bases fit TRBD1. This CDR3 spans 14 amino acids. V shed 8 bases and J 6 bases; nucleotides not matched to a gene: 10. Germline CDR1 and CDR2: SNHLY and FYNNEI. The variable domain in full, completed from reference TRBV2 and TRBJ2-7, reads EPEVTQTPSHQVTQMGQEVILRCVPISNHLYFYWYRQILGQKVEFLVSFYNNEISEKSEIFDDQFSVERPDGSNFTLKIRSTKLEDSAMYFCASGSGQGKREQYFGPGTRLTVT.

This chain links TRBV5-1 with TRBJ2-5; D perhaps matches TRBD2 (7 bases). V was pared by 4 bases and J by 5 bases, with 15 bases between. CDR1 and CDR2 from the germline V gene are SGHRS and YFSETQ. The CDR3 contains 14 residues. This CDR3 reads CASSRGARGETQYF. The CDR3 DNA is TGCGCCAGCAGCCGGGGGGCGAGGGGGGAGACCCAGTACTTC.

The chain couples TRBV19 to TRBJ2-7, with 8 bases that match TRBD1. The CDR3 runs 15 residues. Germline assignment: CDR1 LNHDA and CDR2 SQIVND (reference sequence). J was trimmed by 0 bases and V by 3 bases; bases with no gene match: 4. The CDR3 coding sequence is TGTGCCAGTAGTATTAGGACAGGGAGCTCCTACGAGCAGTACTTC. Translating it yields CASSIRTGSSYEQYF.

The chain links TRBV2 to TRBJ1-3, with no clear D. V was shortened by 2 bases and J by 4 bases, with 12 bases between the two germline ends. The CDR3 sequence is 15 residues long. From germline, CDR1 is SNHLY and CDR2 FYNNEI. The CDR3: CASSESRSSGNTIYF. The CDR3 nucleotides read TGTGCCAGCAGTGAATCCAGGTCCTCCGGAAACACCATATATTTT.

This clone turned up a few times. The sample holds other DNA sequences that translate to the same CDR3. The gene calls are TRBV19 and TRBJ1-5; 8 positions match TRBD1. V was pared by 6 bases and J by 4 bases, with 5 bases of the junction left unmatched. The CDR3 loop spans 14 amino acids. Germline assignment: CDR1 LNHDA and CDR2 SQIVND (reference sequence). The CDR3 sequence is CASSVTGGNQPQHF. In DNA, the CDR3 is TGTGCCAGTAGCGTAACAGGGGGGAATCAGCCCCAGCATTTT.

The chain has TRBV15 and TRBJ2-3; perhaps TRBD2 as D (6 bases). Trimming removed 1 base from V and 3 bases from J, with 29 bases in between. Germline lookup yields CDR1 LNHNV and CDR2 YYDKDF (reference sequence). CDR3 size: 21 residues. The CDR3 sequence: CATSRGDWMILPGSGTDTQYF. CDR3 bases: TGTGCCACCAGCAGAGGGGACTGGATGATCCTGCCGGGGTCCGGGACAGATACGCAGTATTTT.

The chain combines TRBV20-1 with TRBJ2-1; unclear D gene. Trimming removed 3 bases at V and 4 bases at J, with 4 bases between. Germline V lookup: CDR1 DFQATT, CDR2 SNEGSKA (reference sequence). The CDR3 totals 11 residues. The CDR3 spells CSASMYNEQFF. The CDR3, as DNA: TGCAGTGCTAGTATGTACAATGAGCAGTTCTTC.

V is TRBV5-4 and J is TRBJ2-5; 13 bases line up with TRBD2. With 0 bases clipped from V and 10 bases from J, the junction kept 3 bases outside the gene matches. Germline V CDR1 and CDR2: SGHNT, YYREEE (reference sequence). The CDR3 contains 14 residues. CDR3 region: CASSLVTSGGFQYF. As DNA, the CDR3 is TGTGCCAGCAGCTTGGTGACTAGCGGGGGGTTCCAGTACTTC.

This clone was seen a few times. J is TRBJ2-7 and V is TRBV11-1, with 8 bases lining up with TRBD2. This CDR3 is 15 amino acids long. V was clipped by 4 bases and J by 2 bases; unmatched bases: 7. Germline V CDR1 and CDR2: SGHAT, FQDESV (reference sequence). The CDR3 bases are TGTGCCAGCAGCTCCCCCGGCGGGGGGACCTACGAGCAGTACTTC. Translation: CASSSPGGGTYEQYF.